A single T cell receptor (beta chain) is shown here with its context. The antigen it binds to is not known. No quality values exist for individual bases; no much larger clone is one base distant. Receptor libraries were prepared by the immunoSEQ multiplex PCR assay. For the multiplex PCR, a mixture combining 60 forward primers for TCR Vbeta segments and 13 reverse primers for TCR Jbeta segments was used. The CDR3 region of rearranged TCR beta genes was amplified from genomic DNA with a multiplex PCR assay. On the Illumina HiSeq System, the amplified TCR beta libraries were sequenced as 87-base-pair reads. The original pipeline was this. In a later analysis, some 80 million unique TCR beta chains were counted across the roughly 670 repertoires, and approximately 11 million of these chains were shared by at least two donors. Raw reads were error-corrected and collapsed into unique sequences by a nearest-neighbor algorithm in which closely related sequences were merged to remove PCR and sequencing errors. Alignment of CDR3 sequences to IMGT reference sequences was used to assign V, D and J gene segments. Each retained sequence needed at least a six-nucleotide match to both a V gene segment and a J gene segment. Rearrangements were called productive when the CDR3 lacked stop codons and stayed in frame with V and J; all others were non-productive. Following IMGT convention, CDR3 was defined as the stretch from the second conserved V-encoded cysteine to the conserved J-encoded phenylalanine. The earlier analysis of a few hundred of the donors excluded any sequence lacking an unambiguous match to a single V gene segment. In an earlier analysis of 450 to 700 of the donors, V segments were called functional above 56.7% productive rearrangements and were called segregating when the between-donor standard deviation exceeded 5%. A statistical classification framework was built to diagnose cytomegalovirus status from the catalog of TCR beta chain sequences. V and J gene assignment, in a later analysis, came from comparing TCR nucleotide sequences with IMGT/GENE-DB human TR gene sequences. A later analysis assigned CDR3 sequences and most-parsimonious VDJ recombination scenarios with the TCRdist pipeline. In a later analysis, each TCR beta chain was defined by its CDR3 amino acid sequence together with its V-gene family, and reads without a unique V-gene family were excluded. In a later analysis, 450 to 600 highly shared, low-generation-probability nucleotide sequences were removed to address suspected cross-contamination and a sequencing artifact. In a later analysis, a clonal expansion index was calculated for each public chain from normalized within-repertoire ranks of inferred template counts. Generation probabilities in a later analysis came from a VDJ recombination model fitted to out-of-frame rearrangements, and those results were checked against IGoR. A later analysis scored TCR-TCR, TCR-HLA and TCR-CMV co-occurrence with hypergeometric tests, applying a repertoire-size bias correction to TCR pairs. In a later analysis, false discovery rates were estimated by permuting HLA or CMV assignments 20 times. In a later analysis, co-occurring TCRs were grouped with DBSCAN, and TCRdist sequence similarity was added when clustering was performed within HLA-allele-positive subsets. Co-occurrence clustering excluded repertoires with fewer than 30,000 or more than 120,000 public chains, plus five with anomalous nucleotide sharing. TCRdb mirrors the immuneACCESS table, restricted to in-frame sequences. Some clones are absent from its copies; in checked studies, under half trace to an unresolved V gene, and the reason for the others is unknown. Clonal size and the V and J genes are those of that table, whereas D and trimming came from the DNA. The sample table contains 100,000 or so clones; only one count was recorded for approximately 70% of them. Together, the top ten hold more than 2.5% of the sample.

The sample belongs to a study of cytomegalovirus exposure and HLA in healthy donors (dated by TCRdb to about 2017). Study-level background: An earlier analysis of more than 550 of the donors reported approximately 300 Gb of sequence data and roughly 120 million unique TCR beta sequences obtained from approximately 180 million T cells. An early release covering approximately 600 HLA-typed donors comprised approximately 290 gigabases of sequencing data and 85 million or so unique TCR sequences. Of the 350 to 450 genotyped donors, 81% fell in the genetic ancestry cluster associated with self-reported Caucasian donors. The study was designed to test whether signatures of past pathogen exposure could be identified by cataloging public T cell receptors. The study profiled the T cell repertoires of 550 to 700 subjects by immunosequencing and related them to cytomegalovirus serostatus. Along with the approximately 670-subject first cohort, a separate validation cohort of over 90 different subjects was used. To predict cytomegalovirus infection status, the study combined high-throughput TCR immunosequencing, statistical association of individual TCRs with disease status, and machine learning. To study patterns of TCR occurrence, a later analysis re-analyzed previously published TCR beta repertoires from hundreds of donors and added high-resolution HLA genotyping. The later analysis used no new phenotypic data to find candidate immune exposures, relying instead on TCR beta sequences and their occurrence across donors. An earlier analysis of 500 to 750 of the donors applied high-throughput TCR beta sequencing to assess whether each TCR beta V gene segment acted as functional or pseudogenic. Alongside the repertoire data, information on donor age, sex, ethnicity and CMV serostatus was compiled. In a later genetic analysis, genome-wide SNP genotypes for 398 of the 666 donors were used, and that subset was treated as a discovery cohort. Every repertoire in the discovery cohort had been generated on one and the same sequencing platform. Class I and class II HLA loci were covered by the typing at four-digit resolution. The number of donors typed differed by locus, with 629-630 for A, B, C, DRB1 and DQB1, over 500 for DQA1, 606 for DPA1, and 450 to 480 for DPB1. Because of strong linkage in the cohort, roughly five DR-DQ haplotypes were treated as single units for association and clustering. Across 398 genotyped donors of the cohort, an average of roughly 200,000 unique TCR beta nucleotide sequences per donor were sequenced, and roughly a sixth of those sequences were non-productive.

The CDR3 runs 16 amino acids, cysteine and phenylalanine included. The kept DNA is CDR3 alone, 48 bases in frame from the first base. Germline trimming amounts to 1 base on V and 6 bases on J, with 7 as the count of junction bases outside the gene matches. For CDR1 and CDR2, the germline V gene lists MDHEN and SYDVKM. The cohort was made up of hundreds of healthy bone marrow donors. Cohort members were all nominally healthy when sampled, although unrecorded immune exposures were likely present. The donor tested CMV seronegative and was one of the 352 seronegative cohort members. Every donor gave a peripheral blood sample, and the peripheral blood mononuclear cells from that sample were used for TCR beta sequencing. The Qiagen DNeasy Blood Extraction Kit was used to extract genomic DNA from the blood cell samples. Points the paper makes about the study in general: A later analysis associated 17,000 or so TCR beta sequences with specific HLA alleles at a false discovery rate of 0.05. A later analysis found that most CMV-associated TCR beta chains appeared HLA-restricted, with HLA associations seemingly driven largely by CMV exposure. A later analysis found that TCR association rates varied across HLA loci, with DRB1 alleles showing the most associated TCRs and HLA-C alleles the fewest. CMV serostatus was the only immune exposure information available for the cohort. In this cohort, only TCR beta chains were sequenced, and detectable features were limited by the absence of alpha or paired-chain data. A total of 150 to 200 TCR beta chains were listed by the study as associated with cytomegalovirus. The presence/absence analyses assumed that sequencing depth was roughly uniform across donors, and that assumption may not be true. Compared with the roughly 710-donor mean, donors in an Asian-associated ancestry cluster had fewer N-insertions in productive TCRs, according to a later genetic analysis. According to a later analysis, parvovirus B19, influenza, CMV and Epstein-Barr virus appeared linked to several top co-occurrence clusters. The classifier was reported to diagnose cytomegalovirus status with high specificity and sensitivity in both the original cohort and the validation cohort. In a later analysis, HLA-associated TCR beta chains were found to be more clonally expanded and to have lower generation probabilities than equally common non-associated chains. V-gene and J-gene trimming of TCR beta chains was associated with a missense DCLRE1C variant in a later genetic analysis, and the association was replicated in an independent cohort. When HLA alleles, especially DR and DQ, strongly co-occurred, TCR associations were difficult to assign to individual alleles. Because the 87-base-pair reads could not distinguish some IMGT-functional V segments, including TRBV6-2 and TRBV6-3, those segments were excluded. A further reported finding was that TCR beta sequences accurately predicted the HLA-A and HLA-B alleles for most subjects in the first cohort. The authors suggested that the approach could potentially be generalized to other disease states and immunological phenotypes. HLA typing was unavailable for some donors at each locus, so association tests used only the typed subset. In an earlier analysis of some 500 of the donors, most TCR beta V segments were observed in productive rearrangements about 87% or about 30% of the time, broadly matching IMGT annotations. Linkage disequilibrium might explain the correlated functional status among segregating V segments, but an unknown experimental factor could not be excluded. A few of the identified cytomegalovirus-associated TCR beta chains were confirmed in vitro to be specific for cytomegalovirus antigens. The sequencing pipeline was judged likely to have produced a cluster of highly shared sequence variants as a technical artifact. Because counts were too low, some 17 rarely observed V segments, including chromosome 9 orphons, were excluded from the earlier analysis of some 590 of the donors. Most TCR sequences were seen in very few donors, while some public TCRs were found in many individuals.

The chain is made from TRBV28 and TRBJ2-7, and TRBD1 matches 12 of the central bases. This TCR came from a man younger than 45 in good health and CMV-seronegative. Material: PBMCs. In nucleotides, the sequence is TGTGCCAGCAGTTTATCTGGGACAGGGGGCGCGGGCGAGCAGTACTTC. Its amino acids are CASSLSGTGGAGEQYF.